The 29 T cell receptor beta chains presented below share a single source sample, sequenced in a study of blood T cell repertoires in COVID-19. The assay was immunoSEQ multiplex PCR, and TCRdb's table has in-frame clones only and misses some. In the table there are around 360,000 clones, about 87% of which are singletons. The sequenced sample consisted of peripheral blood. These receptor sequences come from a young woman with COVID-19, enrolled during active disease.

The chain is built from TRBV29-1 and TRBJ2-7; TRBD2 is a possible D gene (5 bases). Germline V gene data show CDR1 as SQVTM and CDR2 as ANQGSEA. There are 13 residues in the CDR3. The V gene lost 3 bases and the J gene lost 6 bases, with 15 bases spanning the gap. The CDR3 spells CSVDEPSSIEQYF. The DNA for the CDR3 is TGCAGCGTTGATGAACCTAGCTCAATCGAGCAGTACTTC.

This clone has just one count. The rearrangement links TRBV12-3 or TRBV12-4 to TRBJ2-5, with a weak D call TRBD2 (6 bases). CDR3 size: 12 residues. V lost 6 bases, J lost 6 bases, and 11 bases lay in between. The CDR3 bases are TGTGCCAGCAGGGCTAGCGCCAAGACCCAGTACTTC. Protein: CASRASAKTQYF.

The chain carries TRBV28 and TRBJ2-7; D may be TRBD2 (6 bases). The CDR3 sequence is 15 residues long. Trimming pared 2 bases from V and 4 bases from J, leaving 15 bases between. Germline CDR1 reads MDHEN; CDR2 reads SYDVKM. The DNA for the CDR3 is TGTGCCAGCAGTTTACTCCAGGGCGGGGTATACGAGCAGTACTTC. It yields the protein CASSLLQGGVYEQYF.

This chain links TRBV29-1 with TRBJ2-1; no reliable D call. Germline V gene sequence: CDR1 SQVTM, CDR2 ANQGSEA. The CDR3 spans 13 residues. V was shortened by 1 base and J by 7 bases, with 11 bases between the two germline ends. The CDR3 loop is CSVEGYTVNEQFF. The CDR3 nucleotides read TGCAGCGTTGAAGGTTATACAGTGAATGAGCAGTTCTTC.

The J gene is TRBJ1-6, the V gene TRBV4-3; D gene unclear. Trimming shortened V by 0 bases and J by 13 bases, and 10 bases separated the two germline ends. Germline-derived CDR1 and CDR2 are LGHNA and YSLEER. The CDR3 sequence is 13 residues long. This chain's CDR3 is CASSQDNLSPLHF. In nucleotides, the CDR3 is TGCGCCAGCAGCCAAGACAATCTATCTCCCCTCCACTTT.

The J gene is TRBJ1-1, the V gene TRBV20-1, with a weak D call TRBD1 (5 bases). Germline CDR1 is DFQATT and CDR2 is SNEGSKA (reference sequence). The CDR3 contains 12 residues. V gave up 3 bases and J gave up 1 base, with 6 bases separating them. This chain's CDR3 is CSASGQNTEAFF. CDR3 bases: TGCAGTGCTAGTGGACAGAACACTGAAGCTTTCTTT.

The chain carries TRBV15 and TRBJ1-4; possibly TRBD1 for D (5 bases). Looked up from germline, CDR1 is LNHNV and CDR2 is YYDKDF (reference sequence). The CDR3 is 17 residues long. V gave up 3 bases and J gave up 6 bases, with 20 bases separating them. The CDR3, as DNA: TGTGCCACCAGCAGCTCCGCTAGGGGCAGGGAAGATGAAAAACTGTTTTTT. Protein sequence: CATSSSARGREDEKLFF.

This chain links TRBV7-8 with TRBJ2-3, with 7 bases lining up with TRBD1. CDR1 is SGHVS and CDR2 is FQNEAQ in the germline V gene. The CDR3 loop spans 15 amino acids. With 1 base clipped from V and 8 bases from J, the junction kept 9 bases outside the gene matches. The CDR3 protein is CASSLGGTVSITQYF. CDR3 DNA sequence: TGTGCCAGCAGCTTAGGAGGGACAGTAAGCATTACGCAGTATTTT.

The table lists this clone with a few counts. This chain uses TRBV5-4 with TRBJ2-2, with 8 nucleotides matching TRBD1. The CDR3 runs 14 residues. Per germline, CDR1 SGHNT and CDR2 YYREEE (reference sequence). Trimming cost V 4 bases and J 5 bases; bases outside gene matches: 4. In DNA, the CDR3 is TGTGCCAGCAGCCCAGGGGGCGGAACCGGGGAGCTGTTTTTT. Amino acids: CASSPGGGTGELFF.

Here the CDR3 DNA reads TGTGCCAGCTCACGGACAGGGCCCAACTCTGGGGCCAACGTCCTGACTTTC. Its protein product is CASSRTGPNSGANVLTF. The chain joins TRBV18 to TRBJ2-6; 8 bases fit TRBD1. Germline V gene data show CDR1 as KGHSH and CDR2 as LQKENI. V lost 4 bases, J lost 0 bases, and 5 bases stayed unmatched. The CDR3 is 17 amino acids. The full variable domain, in which reference TRBV18 and TRBJ2-6 provide the parts outside the CDR3, is NAGVMQNPRHLVRRRGQEARLRCSPMKGHSHVYWYRQLPEEGLKFMVYLQKENIIDESGMPKERFSAEFPKEGPSILRIQQVVRGDSAAYFCASSRTGPNSGANVLTFGAGSRLTVL.

The chain combines TRBV9 with TRBJ2-1; D is unclear. The CDR3 loop spans 16 amino acids. The germline CDR1 and CDR2 sequences are SGDLS and YYNGEE. V gave up 0 bases and J gave up 6 bases, with 16 bases separating them. This CDR3 is CASSVAMSAMANEQFF. Written as DNA, the CDR3 is TGTGCCAGCAGCGTAGCTATGAGCGCCATGGCCAATGAGCAGTTCTTC.

The chain uses TRBV3-1 (or the pseudogene TRBV3-2) and TRBJ2-1; TRBD2 matches 9 bases. This CDR3 is built from 17 residues. The germline CDR1 and CDR2 sequences are LGHDT and YNNKEL (reference sequence). Germline trimming cut 1 base from V and 6 bases from J; bases unmatched to any gene: 10. This CDR3 is CASSQVNSGRKGNEQFF. The CDR3 region has the DNA TGTGCCAGCAGCCAAGTAAATAGCGGGAGAAAAGGCAATGAGCAGTTCTTC.

J is TRBJ2-7 and V is TRBV5-1; D remains unclear. V was shortened by 2 bases and J by 7 bases, with 22 bases between the two germline ends. Germline CDR1 and CDR2: SGHRS and YFSETQ. This CDR3 region has 16 residues. The CDR3 DNA is TGCGCCAGCAGCTTCTCTCCGCTCGGAGTCGGTTGGGAGCAGTACTTC. This gives the protein CASSFSPLGVGWEQYF.

This clone was detected once. The CDR3 spells CASSNRVRGNQPQHF. CDR3 sequence (DNA): TGTGCCAGTAGTAACAGGGTACGTGGCAATCAGCCCCAGCATTTT. The chain recombines TRBV19 with TRBJ1-5; D might be TRBD1 (6 bases). V shed 4 bases and J shed 2 bases, with 12 bases lying between them. The CDR3 loop spans 15 amino acids. Germline assignment: CDR1 LNHDA and CDR2 SQIVND (reference sequence).

This chain connects TRBV4-1 to TRBJ1-4; D unresolved. Germline CDR1 MGHRA, CDR2 YSYEKL. There are 15 residues in the CDR3. V was clipped by 1 base and J by 4 bases, with 10 bases between them. The CDR3 is CASSQVSGFNEKLFF. The CDR3 DNA follows: TGCGCCAGCAGCCAAGTTTCCGGGTTTAATGAAAAACTGTTTTTT.

The V and J genes are TRBV18 and TRBJ2-3; tentative D call: TRBD1 (6 bases). Trimming removed 0 bases at V and 1 base at J, with 11 bases between. Germline loops: CDR1 KGHSH, CDR2 LQKENI. The CDR3 contains 16 residues. The CDR3 is CASSPPQGQRTDTQYF. CDR3 coding DNA: TGTGCCAGCTCACCACCACAGGGCCAACGCACAGATACGCAGTATTTT.

V is TRBV27 and J is TRBJ2-7; TRBD2 matches 12 bases. The ends lost 2 bases at V and 7 bases at J; junction bases unmatched: 9. Germline CDR1 is MNHEY and CDR2 is SMNVEV (reference sequence). The length of the CDR3 is 16 residues. The CDR3 nucleotides read TGTGCCAGCAGTTTAAGACTAGCGGGAGTGCTTGAGGAGCAGTACTTC. It specifies CASSLRLAGVLEEQYF.

The V call is TRBV2, the J call TRBJ2-3, with 8 nucleotides matching TRBD1. The CDR3 is made up of 15 amino acids. Germline V gives CDR1 SNHLY, CDR2 FYNNEI. J was trimmed by 2 bases and V by 2 bases; bases with no gene match: 3. The CDR3 region is CASSERTGTTDTQYF. The CDR3 region has the DNA TGTGCCAGCAGTGAACGGACAGGGACCACAGATACGCAGTATTTT.

The chain carries TRBV14 and TRBJ2-3; 7 bases are shared with TRBD1. CDR1 is SGHDN, CDR2 FVKESK, per germline. V lost 5 bases and J lost 0; bases outside the gene matches: 5. The CDR3 covers 15 residues. CDR3 amino acids: CASSWGQTSTDTQYF. The CDR3 coding sequence is TGTGCCAGCAGCTGGGGACAGACTAGCACAGATACGCAGTATTTT.

The gene calls are TRBV10-3 and TRBJ2-1; 12 nucleotides align to TRBD1. The CDR3 length is 14 residues. The germline V gene encodes CDR1 ENHRY and CDR2 SYGVKD. The CDR3 region is CASRLGQGAREQFF. CDR3 coding DNA: TGTGCTTCCAGGCTGGGACAGGGGGCGCGGGAGCAGTTCTTC.

V and J are TRBV25-1 and TRBJ2-5; TRBD1 matches 10 bases. The CDR3 has 16 residues. The germline V gene has CDR1 MGHDK and CDR2 SYGVNS. With 0 bases clipped from V and 5 bases from J, the junction kept 6 bases outside the gene matches. The CDR3 reads CASSEYWDRGSETQYF. The DNA for the CDR3 is TGTGCCAGCAGTGAATATTGGGACAGGGGATCGGAGACCCAGTACTTC.

The chain joins TRBV30 to TRBJ2-3, with TRBD1 identical over 7 bases. The germline V gene encodes CDR1 GTSNPN and CDR2 SVGIG (reference sequence). CDR3 length: 14 residues. The trim removed 5 bases at V and 1 base at J, leaving 6 bases unmatched. The CDR3 spells CAWGLTGGTDTQYF. The CDR3 bases are TGTGCCTGGGGCCTTACAGGGGGCACAGATACGCAGTATTTT. Full variable domain (outside the CDR3, taken from reference TRBV30 and TRBJ2-3): SQTIHQWPATLVQPVGSPLSLECTVEGTSNPNLYWYRQAAGRGLQLLFYSVGIGQISSEVPQNLSASRPQDRQFILSSKKLLLSDSGFYLCAWGLTGGTDTQYFGPGTRLTVL.

V gene TRBV5-8 combines with J gene TRBJ2-5; TRBD1 matches 8 bases. V lost 4 bases, J lost 5 bases, and 7 bases stayed unmatched. Germline assignment: CDR1 SGHTS and CDR2 YDEGEE. The CDR3 extends over 14 amino acids. CDR3 loop: CASSEGQGMETQYF. CDR3 sequence (DNA): TGTGCCAGCAGCGAAGGACAGGGAATGGAGACCCAGTACTTC. The variable domain in full, completed from reference TRBV5-8 and TRBJ2-5, reads EAGVTQSPTHLIKTRGQQATLRCSPISGHTSVYWYQQALGLGLQFLLWYDEGEERNRGNFPPRFSGRQFPNYSSELNVNALELEDSALYLCASSEGQGMETQYFGPGTRLLVL.

The table lists this clone with a count of one. The V and J genes are TRBV6-2 or TRBV6-3 and TRBJ2-7; D perhaps matches TRBD2 (6 bases). CDR1 is MNHEY and CDR2 is SVGEGT in the germline V gene. CDR3 size: 13 residues. Between the trimmed V and J ends, which lost 4 bases and 3 bases, there was a span of 10 bases. CDR3 amino acids: CASSLVGGYEQYF. In nucleotides, the CDR3 is TGTGCCAGCAGTTTAGTCGGGGGCTACGAGCAGTACTTC.

The rearrangement links TRBV4-1 to TRBJ2-2; no clear D gene. The CDR3 is 16 residues long. CDR1 is MGHRA and CDR2 is YSYEKL in the germline V gene. V was shortened by 2 bases and J by 0 bases, with 10 bases between the two germline ends. CDR3 in amino acids: CASSQSGHPNTGELFF. In nucleotides, the CDR3 is TGCGCCAGCAGCCAAAGTGGCCACCCGAACACCGGGGAGCTGTTTTTT.

This rearrangement joins TRBV24-1 to TRBJ1-2; D gene uncertain. This CDR3 comprises 12 residues. V was pared by 4 bases and J by 2 bases, with 4 bases between. Germline lookup yields CDR1 KGHDR and CDR2 SFDVKD. CDR3 protein: CATSERNYGYTF. The DNA for the CDR3 is TGTGCCACCAGTGAGAGAAACTATGGCTACACCTTC.

The CDR3 protein is CASSEVEGNTIYF. As DNA, the CDR3 is TGTGCCAGCAGCGAGGTGGAGGGAAACACCATATATTTT. V is TRBV9 and J is TRBJ1-3; the D is unclear. Trimming removed 3 bases at V and 4 bases at J, with 8 bases between. Germline lookup yields CDR1 SGDLS and CDR2 YYNGEE. The CDR3 loop spans 13 amino acids.

The chain recombines TRBV11-2 with TRBJ1-3; maybe TRBD1 (5 bases). Trimming took 1 base from V and 0 from J, leaving 10 bases between them. There are 16 residues in the CDR3. The germline gives CDR1 SGHAT, CDR2 FQNNGV. CDR3 loop: CASSLGGGISGNTIYF. The CDR3 DNA is TGTGCCAGCAGCTTAGGGGGGGGGATCTCTGGAAACACCATATATTTT.

The gene calls are TRBV5-5 and TRBJ2-7, with 8 bases fitting TRBD1. The CDR3 covers 15 residues. Trimming at V came to 3 bases and at J to 6 bases, leaving 11 bases not matched to a gene. In germline, CDR1 is SGHKS, CDR2 YYEKEE (reference sequence). The CDR3 DNA reads as TGTGCCAGCAGCTCCGACAGGGGATTAAGAATCGAGCAGTACTTC. The encoded protein is CASSSDRGLRIEQYF.